Detailed here is one T cell receptor beta chain. Its antigen remains unidentified. This specimen comes from a study of T cells in localized non-small cell lung cancer. Study-level findings and limits: Because sequencing included only one region (of the tumor), heterogeneity remains possible. In adjacent lung appeared a median about 58 of the top 100 tumor clones. Measurement of T cell clonality placed uninvolved adjacent lung highest, above the level in tumor. Blood T cell density predicted longer survival; adjacent-lung clonality, shorter.

Generated by immunoSEQ multiplex PCR, the TCRdb table keeps only in-frame clones and is missing some. Of around 36,000 clones in the sample, 80% to 85% were seen once. Trimming removed 3 bases at V and 1 base at J, with 3 bases between. Germline CDR1 MDHEN, CDR2 SYDVKM. The CDR3 spans 12 residues. The input for sequencing was peripheral blood mononuclear cells, taken before any cancer treatment. This sequence originates from a male donor aged 60 or over with stage II lung adenocarcinoma. This chain joins TRBV28 and TRBJ1-2; no reliable D call. The CDR3 sequence is CASSFNNYGYTF. The DNA of the CDR3 is TGTGCCAGCAGTTTTAATAACTATGGCTACACCTTC.